A single sample gave rise to the 23 T cell receptor beta chains below, sequenced in a study of shared clonotypes between healthy human individuals. Generated by immunoSEQ multiplex PCR, the TCRdb table keeps only in-frame clones and is missing some. The sample records about 700,000 clones, roughly 70% being singletons. Sequenced material: memory CD4+ T cells sorted from blood. Subset indicated: CD45RA-negative fraction. These receptors all stem from a woman in her twenties or thirties in good health.

The V and J genes are TRBV5-1 and TRBJ2-5; the D gene could be TRBD1 or TRBD2 (5 bases each). Germline CDR1 is SGHRS and CDR2 is YFSETQ. V lost 6 bases and J 2 bases, leaving 20 bases between the germline ends. The CDR3 is 16 residues long. The CDR3 loop is CASKGSGQEFQETQYF. For the CDR3, the DNA is TGCGCCAGCAAGGGCTCGGGGCAGGAGTTTCAAGAGACCCAGTACTTC.

About this clone: Other DNA variants within this sample encode the same CDR3. The chain is built from TRBV10-3 and TRBJ1-1, with D uncertain. Germline-derived CDR1 and CDR2 are ENHRY and SYGVKD. V was trimmed by 3 bases and J by 1 base, leaving 6 bases between them. The CDR3 is 13 residues long. CDR3 coding DNA: TGTGCCATCAGTGAAGGAGGGAACACTGAAGCTTTCTTT. Its translation is CAISEGGNTEAFF.

The chain carries TRBV2 and TRBJ2-1; no reliable D call. V lost 8 bases to trimming and J lost 0 bases, with 14 bases between them. The CDR3 is made up of 15 amino acids. CDR1 is SNHLY, CDR2 FYNNEI, per germline. CDR3 protein: CASRTGYLSYNEQFF. DNA for the CDR3: TGTGCCAGCCGTACTGGTTACCTCTCCTACAATGAGCAGTTCTTC.

This chain uses TRBV18 with TRBJ2-7; 9 bases are shared with TRBD2. CDR1 is KGHSH, CDR2 LQKENI, per germline. This CDR3 contains 14 residues. V lost 6 bases and J lost 5; bases outside the gene matches: 8. CDR3: CASSMGASGDEQYF. In DNA, the CDR3 is TGTGCCAGCTCCATGGGGGCTAGCGGGGACGAGCAGTACTTC.

This clone occurred once. The J gene is TRBJ1-4, the V gene TRBV19; D is possibly TRBD1 (5 bases). The CDR3 length is 15 residues. V lost 2 bases, J lost 8 bases, and 15 bases lay in between. Per germline, CDR1 LNHDA and CDR2 SQIVND (reference sequence). The CDR3 DNA is TGTGCCAGTAGTATATTGGCAGGGAGATCGGAAAAACTGTTTTTT. Protein: CASSILAGRSEKLFF.

This sequence joins TRBV19 and TRBJ1-1, with D tentatively TRBD1 (5 bases). V gave up 7 bases and J gave up 1 base, with 13 bases separating them. In germline, CDR1 is LNHDA, CDR2 SQIVND (reference sequence). The CDR3 has 14 amino acids. The CDR3 region is CASMRGAGNTEAFF. CDR3 sequence (DNA): TGTGCCAGTATGCGAGGGGCCGGGAACACTGAAGCTTTCTTT.

This rearrangement joins TRBV19 to TRBJ1-1; D unresolved. The CDR3 extends over 13 amino acids. CDR1 and CDR2 (germline): LNHDA, SQIVND (reference sequence). Trimming stripped 5 bases from V and 5 bases from J, with 12 bases between. Here the CDR3 reads CASSPWIGTEAFF. Written as DNA, the CDR3 is TGTGCCAGTAGTCCCTGGATTGGGACTGAAGCTTTCTTT.

This clone was counted many times. The chain has TRBV7-3 and TRBJ2-1; TRBD2 might be the D (6 bases). This CDR3 comprises 14 residues. Trimming left V 1 base short and J 8 bases short, with 12 bases between. Germline V gene lookup returns CDR1 SGHTA and CDR2 FQGTGA. The CDR3 region is CASSLMAGSDEQFF. The CDR3 DNA follows: TGTGCCAGCAGCTTAATGGCGGGATCGGATGAGCAGTTCTTC.

V and J are TRBV11-3 and TRBJ2-5; no reliable D call. The germline gives CDR1 SGHNT, CDR2 YENEEA. CDR3 length equals 14 residues. V lost 3 bases, J lost 4 bases, and 12 bases lay in between. CDR3 DNA sequence: TGTGCCAGCAGCTTGGGCAGAGAACGAGAGACCCAGTACTTC. Its protein is CASSLGRERETQYF.

The chain is built from TRBV19 and TRBJ1-5, with 8 bases lining up with TRBD1. The CDR3 runs 16 residues. The V gene end was trimmed by 5 bases and the J gene end by 0 bases; junction bases not matched to a gene: 6. CDR1 is LNHDA and CDR2 is SQIVND in the germline V gene (reference sequence). For the CDR3, the DNA is TGTGCCAGTAGTCCCCAGACAGGGGCTAGCAATCAGCCCCAGCATTTT. It is translated as CASSPQTGASNQPQHF. Based on the CDR3 plus reference TRBV19 and TRBJ1-5, the full variable domain is DGGITQSPKYLFRKEGQNVTLSCEQNLNHDAMYWYRQDPGQGLRLIYYSQIVNDFQKGDIAEGYSVSREKKESFPLTVTSAQKNPTAFYLCASSPQTGASNQPQHFGDGTRLSIL.

This clone turned up a few times. This chain uses TRBV7-7 with TRBJ2-7; weak D call: TRBD2 (5 bases). The germline V and J ends were trimmed by 0 bases and 5 bases, with 8 bases remaining between them. This CDR3 contains 13 residues. CDR1 SSHAT and CDR2 FNYEAQ come from the germline V gene (reference sequence). CDR3 sequence reads: CASSLAELDEQYF. DNA for the CDR3: TGTGCCAGCAGCTTAGCCGAACTAGACGAGCAGTACTTC.

This rearrangement joins TRBV7-8 to TRBJ2-7; D is undetermined. Germline CDR1 and CDR2: SGHVS and FQNEAQ. The V gene lost 4 bases and the J gene lost 6 bases, with 7 bases spanning the gap. The CDR3 consists of 11 residues. The CDR3, as DNA: TGTGCCAGCAGCTCAAGGTTCGAGCAGTACTTC. Amino acids: CASSSRFEQYF.

As concerns this clone: The same CDR3 also results from other DNA sequences found in this sample. This chain uses TRBV2 with TRBJ2-5; a weak D match, TRBD2 (5 bases). Germline CDR1 and CDR2: SNHLY and FYNNEI. V lost 6 bases, J lost 5 bases, and 10 bases lay in between. The CDR3 has 12 residues. CDR3 loop: CASSPGGETQYF. CDR3 DNA: TGTGCCAGCAGCCCAGGCGGGGAGACCCAGTACTTC.

The chain couples TRBV9 to TRBJ2-7; TRBD1 aligns across 8 bases. The germline gives CDR1 SGDLS, CDR2 YYNGEE. V dropped 4 bases and J dropped 2; count of bases not matched to a gene: 17. The CDR3 has 18 amino acids. CDR3 DNA: TGTGCCAGCAGCACCGTCGACCATGACAGGGGCGGGGCCTACGAGCAGTACTTC. It is translated as CASSTVDHDRGGAYEQYF.

V is TRBV6-1 and J is TRBJ1-5; D ambiguous. Germline V gene lookup returns CDR1 MNHNS and CDR2 SASEGT. V was cut by 6 bases and J by 3 bases, with 15 bases left in between. The CDR3 consists of 15 residues. The CDR3 is CASRKQTWNNQPQHF. Here the CDR3 DNA reads TGTGCCAGCAGGAAACAAACATGGAACAATCAGCCCCAGCATTTT.

The CDR3 loop reads CASTPAGRGVETQYF. CDR3 nucleotide sequence: TGTGCCAGCACCCCGGCAGGCAGGGGAGTAGAGACCCAGTACTTC. The chain has TRBV7-8 and TRBJ2-5; maybe TRBD1 (6 bases). CDR1 is SGHVS, CDR2 FQNEAQ, per germline. The V gene lost 7 bases and the J gene lost 4 bases, with 19 bases spanning the gap. This CDR3 is built from 15 residues.

Notes on this clone: Other nucleotide sequences from this sample produce the same CDR3. The CDR3 DNA is TGTGCCAGCTCACCAACCGGGGACGAGCAGTACTTC. Protein product: CASSPTGDEQYF. The chain joins TRBV18 to TRBJ2-7; weak D call: TRBD2 (5 bases). Germline V CDR1 and CDR2: KGHSH, LQKENI. Trimming cost V 2 bases and J 5 bases, with 7 bases left between them. The CDR3 loop spans 12 amino acids.

V usage is TRBV7-8 and J usage is TRBJ2-5; TRBD2 agrees at 12 bases. The length of the CDR3 is 16 residues. Trimming removed 5 bases from V and 4 bases from J; junction bases left unmatched: 8. Germline lookup yields CDR1 SGHVS and CDR2 FQNEAQ. The DNA for the CDR3 is TGTGCCAGCAGCCCACGACTAGCGGGAGTGGGAGAGACCCAGTACTTC. It codes for CASSPRLAGVGETQYF.

This clone has a handful of counts. The chain joins TRBV2 to TRBJ1-5; D is unclear. The germline gives CDR1 SNHLY, CDR2 FYNNEI. CDR3 length: 14 amino acids. V was shortened by 7 bases and J by 2 bases, with 12 bases between the two germline ends. The CDR3 region has the DNA TGTGCCAGCACCCTGGGGAGGGGCAATCAGCCCCAGCATTTT. It encodes CASTLGRGNQPQHF.

The genes are TRBV7-8 and TRBJ2-7; possible D gene TRBD1, 5 bases. From germline, CDR1 is SGHVS and CDR2 FQNEAQ. V gave up 1 base and J gave up 3 bases, with 7 bases separating them. There are 13 residues in the CDR3. The CDR3 protein is CASSLEGRYEQYF. The CDR3 DNA is TGTGCCAGCAGCTTAGAGGGGCGCTACGAGCAGTACTTC.

The V gene is TRBV28, the J gene TRBJ1-1; D perhaps matches TRBD1 (6 bases). This CDR3 has 16 residues. The germline V gene has CDR1 MDHEN and CDR2 SYDVKM. The ends were cut back, 4 bases at V and 2 bases at J, with 17 bases in the middle. CDR3 sequence reads: CASSSPTTGQNTEAFF. The DNA for the CDR3 is TGTGCCAGCAGTTCCCCCACGACAGGACAAAACACTGAAGCTTTCTTT.

This chain joins TRBV4-1 and TRBJ2-5; 8 nucleotides agree with TRBD2. Germline V gene lookup returns CDR1 MGHRA and CDR2 YSYEKL. This CDR3 has 16 residues. With V trimmed by 4 bases and J by 1 base, 8 bases remained unmatched. The chain's CDR3 is CASSRLAGPGQETQYF. The CDR3 DNA reads TGCGCCAGCAGCCGTCTAGCGGGCCCGGGCCAAGAGACCCAGTACTTC.

This rearrangement joins TRBV30 to TRBJ2-5; no definite D call. This CDR3 comprises 14 residues. Germline V gene data show CDR1 as GTSNPN and CDR2 as SVGIG (reference sequence). The ends were cut back, 0 bases at V and 2 bases at J, with 10 bases in the middle. The CDR3 DNA reads TGTGCCTGGAGTGTTTGGAGTCATCAAGAGACCCAGTACTTC. The encoded protein is CAWSVWSHQETQYF.